This TCR beta chain comes out of a study of T-cell memory formation after mild COVID-19. TCRdb re-derived calls from the 5' RACE reads in MiXCR, one entry per CDR3 protein. The table shows around 120,000 distinct CDR3 sequences, with roughly 15% occurring only once. Germline V gene sequence: CDR1 SQVTM, CDR2 ANQGSEA. The germline V and J ends were trimmed by 4 bases and 0 bases, with 25 bases remaining between them. This CDR3 is 18 amino acids long. The rearrangement joins TRBV29-1 to TRBJ2-7; D gene ambiguous. Sequenced input: PBMCs or a T cell subset sorted from them (not recorded which). The sequence was obtained from an adult woman who had mild COVID-19 (a few samples of this study predate the infection). Cell type and time point are not known. The CDR3 DNA reads TGCAGCGTTGCGTCTGGGCCAGATCTACGTACTTTCTCCTACGAGCAGTACTTC. Amino acids: CSVASGPDLRTFSYEQYF.